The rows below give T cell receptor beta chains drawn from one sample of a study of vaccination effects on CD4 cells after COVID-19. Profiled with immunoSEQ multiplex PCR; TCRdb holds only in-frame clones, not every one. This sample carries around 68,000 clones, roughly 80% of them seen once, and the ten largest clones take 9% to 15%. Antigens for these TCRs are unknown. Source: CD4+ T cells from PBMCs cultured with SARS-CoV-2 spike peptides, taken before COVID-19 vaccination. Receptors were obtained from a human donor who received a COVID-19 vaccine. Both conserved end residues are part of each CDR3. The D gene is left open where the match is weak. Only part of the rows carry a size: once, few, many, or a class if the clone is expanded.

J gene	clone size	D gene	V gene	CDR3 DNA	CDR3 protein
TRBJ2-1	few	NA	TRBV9	TGTGCCAGCAGCGGCGTATTGGGGGTAGCCAATGAGCAGTTCTTC	CASSGVLGVANEQFF
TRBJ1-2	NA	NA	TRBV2	TGTGCCAGCAGGGCTTCCTATGGCTACACCTTC	CASRASYGYTF
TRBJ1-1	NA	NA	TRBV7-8	TGTGCCAGCAGCCCTTGGGAGGGCACTGAAGCTTTCTTT	CASSPWEGTEAFF
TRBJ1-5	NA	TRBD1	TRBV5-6	TGTGCCAGCAGCTCAAAGGGACAGGGATGGGGAAATCAGCCCCAGCATTTT	CASSSKGQGWGNQPQHF
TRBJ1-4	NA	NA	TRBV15	TGTGCCACCAGCAGCGGGGGGAGCGGGGGAACTAATGAAAAACTGTTTTTT	CATSSGGSGGTNEKLFF
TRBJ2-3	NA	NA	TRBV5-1	TGCGCCAGCAGCTTAACCTCAGGGGAACGGGGGAATACGCAGTATTTT	CASSLTSGERGNTQYF
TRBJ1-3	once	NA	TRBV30	TGTGCCTGGAGATCTCAGGGCGACACCATATATTTT	CAWRSQGDTIYF
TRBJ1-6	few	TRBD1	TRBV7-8	TGTGCCAGCAGCACCGGGACAGGGCTCTTCAATAATTCACCCCTCCACTTT	CASSTGTGLFNNSPLHF
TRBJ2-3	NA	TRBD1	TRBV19	TGTGCCAGTAGTAGGAGGACAGGGATCACAGATACGCAGTATTTT	CASSRRTGITDTQYF
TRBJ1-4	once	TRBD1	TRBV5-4	TGTGCCAGCAGCTTACAGGGGGGTGAAAAACTGTTTTTT	CASSLQGGEKLFF
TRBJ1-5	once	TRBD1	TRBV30	TGTGCCTTCACCCCGGGACAGAATTATCAGCCCCAGCATTTT	CAFTPGQNYQPQHF
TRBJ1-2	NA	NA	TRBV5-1	TGCGCCAGCAAATTAGGGGCCGCGGGGGATGGCTACACCTTC	CASKLGAAGDGYTF
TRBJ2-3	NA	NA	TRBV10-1	TGCGCCAGCAGTGAGCGTGGGGCAAGCACAGATACGCAGTATTTT	CASSERGASTDTQYF
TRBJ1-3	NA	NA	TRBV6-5	TGTGCCAGCAGTTACAGTATCTCTGGAAACACCATATATTTT	CASSYSISGNTIYF
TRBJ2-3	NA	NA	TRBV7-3	TGTGCCAGCAGCCCTACCGTTTCCACAGATACGCAGTATTTT	CASSPTVSTDTQYF
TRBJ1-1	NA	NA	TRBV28	TGTGCCAGCAGTCCAACCCGGGGTTGGGGAGCTGAAGCTTTCTTT	CASSPTRGWGAEAFF
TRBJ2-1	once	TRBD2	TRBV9	TGTGCCAGCAGCGTAACTAGCGGGGGGGAGTTTTACAATGAGCAGTTCTTC	CASSVTSGGEFYNEQFF
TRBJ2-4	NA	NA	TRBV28	TGTGCCAGCAGTGACGGAGGGCCGGCCAAAAACATTCAGTACTTC	CASSDGGPAKNIQYF
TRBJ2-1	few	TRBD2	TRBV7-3	TGTGCCAGCAGCCAAACTAGCGGGGGGTGGAATGAGCAGTTCTTC	CASSQTSGGWNEQFF
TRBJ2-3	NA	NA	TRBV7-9	TGTGCCAGCAGCTTAGCTAGCACAGATACGCAGTATTTT	CASSLASTDTQYF
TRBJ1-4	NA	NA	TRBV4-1	TGCGCCAGCAGCCAAACCGAGAGGTTTTTGGAAAAACTGTTTTTT	CASSQTERFLEKLFF
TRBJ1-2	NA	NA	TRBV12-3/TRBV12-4	TGTGCCAGCAGTTTTGCCCAGCCCTATGGCTACACCTTC	CASSFAQPYGYTF
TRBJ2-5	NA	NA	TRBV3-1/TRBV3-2	TGTGCCAGCAGCCAAGAAAGGGGTCCCCAAGAGACCCAGTACTTC	CASSQERGPQETQYF
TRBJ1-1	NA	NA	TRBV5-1	TGCGCCAGCAGCTTGGATCAGGGGATGAACACTGAAGCTTTCTTT	CASSLDQGMNTEAFF
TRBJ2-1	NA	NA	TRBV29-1	TGCAGCGTTGTTCCCGGCACGATCGGGGAGCAGTTCTTC	CSVVPGTIGEQFF
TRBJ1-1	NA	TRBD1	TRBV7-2	TGTGCCAGCAGCTTTTCAGGGGGCCCGATGAACACTGAAGCTTTCTTT	CASSFSGGPMNTEAFF
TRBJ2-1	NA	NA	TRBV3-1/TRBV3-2	TGTGCCAGCAGCCAAGGGGTTAGGGGGCAGTTCTTC	CASSQGVRGQFF
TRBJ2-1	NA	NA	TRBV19	TGTGCCAGTAGTCCTCTGGGCAATAGCGACAATGAGCAGTTCTTC	CASSPLGNSDNEQFF
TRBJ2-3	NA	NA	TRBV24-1	TGTGCCACCAGTGGTTCGGACTTCCCCACAGATACGCAGTATTTT	CATSGSDFPTDTQYF
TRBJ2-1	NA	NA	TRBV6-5	TGTGCCAGCAAGGCATTCACAGATTCCGGCAATGAGCAGTTCTTC	CASKAFTDSGNEQFF
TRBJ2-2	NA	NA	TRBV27	TGTGCCAGCAGTTTATTTAGGCAGAATACTGGGGAGCTGTTTTTT	CASSLFRQNTGELFF
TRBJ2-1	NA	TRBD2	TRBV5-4	TGTGCCAGCAGCTTGGATGCGGGGGGGAATAATAATGAGCAGTTCTTC	CASSLDAGGNNNEQFF
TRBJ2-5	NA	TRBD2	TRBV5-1	TGCGCCAGCAGCTTGGCCGGGACTAGCGTGGCAGAGACCCAGTACTTC	CASSLAGTSVAETQYF
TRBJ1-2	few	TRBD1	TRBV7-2	TGTGCCAGCAGCTTAGCTGTAACAGGGACAGGGAGGTATGGCTACACCTTC	CASSLAVTGTGRYGYTF
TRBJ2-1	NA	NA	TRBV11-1	TGTGCCAGCAGCTTAGACTTGGCAGGACAGCAGTTCTTC	CASSLDLAGQQFF
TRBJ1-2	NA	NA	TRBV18	TGTGCCAGCTCACCACCGACACCCACCCTCTATGGCTACACCTTC	CASSPPTPTLYGYTF
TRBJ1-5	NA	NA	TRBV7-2	TGTGCCAGCAGCTTAGTTGATCAGCCCCAGCATTTT	CASSLVDQPQHF
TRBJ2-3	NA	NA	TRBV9	TGTGCCAGCAGCGAGATAGATCCGGCAGATACGCAGTATTTT	CASSEIDPADTQYF
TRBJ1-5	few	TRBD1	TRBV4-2	TGTGCCAGCAGCCAACGACAGGGCGGCAATCAGCCCCAGCATTTT	CASSQRQGGNQPQHF
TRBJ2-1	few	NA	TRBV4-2	TGTGCCAGCAGCCAATCAGGACCATGGGGTAATTTCCCTAGCTCCTACAATGAGCAGTTCTTC	CASSQSGPWGNFPSSYNEQFF
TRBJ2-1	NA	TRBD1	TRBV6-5	TGTGCCAGCGGGGGACAGGGGGCGAACAATGAGCAGTTCTTC	CASGGQGANNEQFF
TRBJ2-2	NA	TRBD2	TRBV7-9	TGTGCCAGCAGTTCTAGCGGGGGGATAACCGGGGAGCTGTTTTTT	CASSSSGGITGELFF
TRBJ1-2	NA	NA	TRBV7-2	TGTGCCAGCAGCACTCTGACAGCCCTCGTGTATCTCGAGGGCTACACCTTC	CASSTLTALVYLEGYTF
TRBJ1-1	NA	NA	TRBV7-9	TGTGCCAGCAGCTTTAGGAGCCGGGGAGGGGACACTGAAGCTTTCTTT	CASSFRSRGGDTEAFF
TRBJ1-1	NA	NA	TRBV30	TGTGCCTGGCGGGACACCTACACTGAAGCTTTCTTT	CAWRDTYTEAFF
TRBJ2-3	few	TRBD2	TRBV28	TGTGCCAGCAGTCCCCCGAGCGGGGTAGATACGCAGTATTTT	CASSPPSGVDTQYF
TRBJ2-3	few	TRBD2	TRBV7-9	TGTGCCAGTCGAAGCGGGGTAAGCGCAGATACGCAGTATTTT	CASRSGVSADTQYF
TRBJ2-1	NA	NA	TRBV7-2	TGTGCCAGCAGCTCCAGGGGGAGGAGCTCCTACAATGAGCAGTTCTTC	CASSSRGRSSYNEQFF
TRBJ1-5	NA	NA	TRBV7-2	TGTGCCAGCAGCTCGTACCACACAGTTACTCAGCCCCAGCATTTT	CASSSYHTVTQPQHF
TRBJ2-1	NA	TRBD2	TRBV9	TGTGCCAGCAGCGCTAGACTAGCGGGGGGGCTGGGTGAGCAGTTCTTC	CASSARLAGGLGEQFF
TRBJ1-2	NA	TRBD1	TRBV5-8	TGTGCCAGCAGCTTGGTTGCAGGGGGCGTTAGGTATGGCTACACCTTC	CASSLVAGGVRYGYTF